This T cell receptor beta chain was observed in a study of early T cells in non-severe SARS-CoV-2 infection. About the study: Unsorted whole blood bulk RNA was sequenced, with unpaired chains.

Each CDR3 protein gets one entry after TCRdb re-called the 5' RACE reads with MiXCR. The data contain 25,000 to 35,000 distinct CDR3 sequences, about 6% of them seen just once; the ten biggest clones take up 4.5% to 6%. This CDR3 is 12 amino acids long. The ends were cut back, 6 bases at V and 5 bases at J, with 10 bases in the middle. Per the germline V gene, CDR1 is MDHEN and CDR2 is SYDVKM. The chain uses TRBV28 and TRBJ2-5; D is ambiguous. Sequencing was performed on whole blood. The origin of this receptor is an adult who was a healthcare worker with PCR-confirmed SARS-CoV-2 infection or an uninfected control (not recorded which). DNA of the CDR3: TGTGCCAGCAGCCAAAGTACGGAGACCCAGTACTTC. It translates to CASSQSTETQYF.